This T cell receptor (beta chain) was sequenced during a study of molecular identifiers for immune sequencing clone quantification. One entry per CDR3 protein, called by TCRdb with MiXCR from the PCR reads. The data contain 40,000 to 45,000 distinct CDR3 sequences, about 19% of them seen just once; the ten biggest clones take up approximately 1.1%. The sequence derives from a human donor in good health. Some libraries in this study had Jurkat cell RNA spiked in. What was sequenced was naive CD8+ T cells from blood, with Jurkat cell RNA spiked in. Subset defined: FACS-sorted CD8+CD4-CCR7+CD45RA+ naive T cells.

The CDR3 bases are TGTGCCAGCAGAGCCTTGGGGACTAGCGTCTACAATGAGCAGTTCTTC. Encoded protein: CASRALGTSVYNEQFF. The chain links TRBV6-1 to TRBJ2-1; 10 positions agree with TRBD2. The V segment lost 6 bases and the J segment 3 bases; nucleotides outside the gene matches: 8. The CDR3 is made up of 16 amino acids. Germline lookup yields CDR1 MNHNS and CDR2 SASEGT.